This passage covers 21 T cell receptor beta chains from one sample sequenced in a study. MiXCR, applied by TCRdb to the reads, yields one record per CDR3 protein. The table records about 3,900 distinct CDR3 sequences, about 10% of them present only once. The sample taken for sequencing was CD4+ T cells from synovial fluid. The receptors come from a human donor with rheumatoid arthritis.

Many counts were recorded for this clonotype. The V call is TRBV19, the J call TRBJ2-2; 10 positions match TRBD1. CDR1 and CDR2 (germline): LNHDA, SQIVND (reference sequence). Germline trimming cut 4 bases from V and 5 bases from J; bases unmatched to any gene: 7. The CDR3 sequence is 16 residues long. The CDR3 nucleotides read TGTGCCAGTAGTACACTGACAGGGGGCGATACCGGGGAGCTGTTTTTT. Translated, it gives CASSTLTGGDTGELFF.

This clonotype was counted a single time. Since a far larger clone is one base different, this is likely a read error. This sequence joins TRBV6-2 or TRBV6-3 and TRBJ2-7; 11 bases fit TRBD1. The CDR3 runs to 17 residues. The germline V gene has CDR1 MNHEY and CDR2 SVGEGT. Trimming took 6 bases from V and 7 from J; bases not matched to a gene: 17. The CDR3: CASSSLVGQGAVDEQYF. The CDR3 DNA is TGTGCCAGCAGCAGTTTGGTCGGACAGGGGGCAGTCGATGAGCAGTACTTC.

Notes on this clonotype: This may arise from a read error, as a much more abundant clone is one base away. The chain joins TRBV7-9 to TRBJ1-5; D perhaps matches TRBD1 (6 bases). The CDR3 has 15 amino acids. The germline V gene has CDR1 SEHNR and CDR2 FQNEAQ (reference sequence). In nucleotides, the CDR3 is TGTGCCAGCAGCTTAGCGCAGGGGCCCAATCAGCCCCAGCGTTTT. The encoded protein is CASSLAQGPNQPQRF.

By share, this clonotype ranks as medium-sized. The chain employs TRBV20-1 and TRBJ1-1, with no clear D. From germline, CDR1 is DFQATT and CDR2 SNEGSKA (reference sequence). The V gene lost 3 bases and the J gene lost 2 bases, with 13 bases spanning the gap. The CDR3 has 14 amino acids. The CDR3 DNA reads TGCAGTGCTAGTGAGGAAGTCTCTAACACTGAAGCTTTCTTT. Its translation is CSASEEVSNTEAFF.

This clonotype showed up just a few times. This may arise from a read error, as a much more abundant clone is one base away. The chain has TRBV12-3 or TRBV12-4 and TRBJ2-1, with 8 bases aligning to TRBD2. The length of the CDR3 is 16 residues. The CDR3 coding sequence is TGTGTCAGCAGTTTAATGTCGGGACTAGTGCGCAATGAGCAGTTCTTC. Its protein is CVSSLMSGLVRNEQFF.

This clonotype is medium-sized by share. Written as DNA, the CDR3 is TGTGCCAGCAGCCCCGGGACAGGGTACGAAAAACTGTTTTTT. Protein: CASSPGTGYEKLFF. The chain couples TRBV3-1 to TRBJ1-4; 9 positions match TRBD1. Unmatched junction bases numbered 5, after V lost 4 bases and J lost 8 bases. This CDR3 has 14 amino acids. CDR1 is LGHDT, CDR2 YNNKEL, per germline (reference sequence).

By proportion, this clonotype is medium-sized. The chain has TRBV20-1 and TRBJ1-6; 7 bases match TRBD1. Trimming cost V 5 bases and J 8 bases; bases outside gene matches: 15. Per the germline V gene, CDR1 is DFQATT and CDR2 is SNEGSKA (reference sequence). This CDR3 is built from 16 residues. CDR3 bases: TGCAGTGCTCAACCCCCGAGAGACAGGGATTATTCACCCCTCCACTTT. Protein sequence: CSAQPPRDRDYSPLHF.

This clonotype is medium-sized. This chain connects TRBV4-1 to TRBJ2-3; 9 positions match TRBD2. After removal of 1 base from V and 1 base from J, the junction contained 6 bases not matched to a gene. Germline-derived CDR1 and CDR2 are MGHRA and YSYEKL. This CDR3 has 17 amino acids. The CDR3 DNA reads TGCGCCAGCAGCCAAGTAACTAGCGGGTTAGGCACAGATACGCAGTATTTT. Its translation is CASSQVTSGLGTDTQYF.

This clonotype is medium-sized in the sample. The chain links TRBV18 to TRBJ1-2, with D unclear. Germline assignment: CDR1 KGHSH and CDR2 LQKENI. V gave up 6 bases and J gave up 4 bases, with 12 bases separating them. The CDR3 has 13 amino acids. Written as DNA, the CDR3 is TGTGCCAGCTCCCCAGACTCAGCCTATGGCTACACCTTC. Protein sequence: CASSPDSAYGYTF.

This clonotype is deemed medium-sized. The rearrangement uses TRBV29-1 and TRBJ2-1, with D tentatively TRBD1 (6 bases). The CDR3 length is 12 residues. CDR1 is SQVTM, CDR2 ANQGSEA, per germline. The CDR3 is CSTRGGLNEQFF. CDR3 nucleotide sequence: TGCAGTACACGAGGGGGATTAAATGAGCAGTTCTTC.

This clonotype has a handful of counts. The chain uses TRBV7-2 and TRBJ2-2; 8 nucleotides line up with TRBD2. CDR3 size: 15 residues. The junction had 2 bases not matched to a gene; V was cut back by 1 base and J by 4 bases. The germline V gene has CDR1 SGHTA and CDR2 FQGNSA. CDR3 amino acids: CASSLVLAGTGELFF. The CDR3 DNA follows: TGTGCCAGCAGCTTAGTTCTAGCGGGCACCGGGGAGCTGTTTTTT.

This clonotype is judged medium-sized. The chain combines TRBV6-1 with TRBJ1-3; weak D call: TRBD1 (5 bases). The CDR3 consists of 16 residues. The germline V gene has CDR1 MNHNS and CDR2 SASEGT. V lost 7 bases, J lost 0 bases, and 16 bases lay in between. The CDR3: CASKDTYGNSGNTIYF. The CDR3 DNA follows: TGTGCCAGCAAGGACACCTACGGAAACTCTGGAAACACCATATATTTT.

There are many counts of this clonotype. The chain joins TRBV20-1 to TRBJ1-2; D is unresolved. Trimming cost V 4 bases and J 0 bases, with 9 bases left between them. From germline, CDR1 is DFQATT and CDR2 SNEGSKA (reference sequence). The CDR3 sequence is 13 residues long. Here the CDR3 reads CSAKDPSNYGYTF. The DNA for the CDR3 is TGCAGTGCTAAAGATCCATCTAACTATGGCTACACCTTC.

Regarding this clonotype: A read error is likely here: a far larger clone is one base away. The genes are TRBV19 and TRBJ2-1, with D tentatively TRBD2 (6 bases). V gave up 1 base and J gave up 13 bases, with 11 bases separating them. The CDR3 runs 12 residues. CDR1 and CDR2 (germline): LNHDA, SQIVND (reference sequence). The CDR3 region is CASSIAGETQFF. Written as DNA, the CDR3 is TGTGCCAGTAGTATAGCGGGAGAGACCCAGTTCTTC.

A note on this clonotype: A much bigger clone sits one base away, suggesting this may be a read error. It is likely a read error, because the conserved phenylalanine at the end of the CDR3 is missing. CDR3 residues: CASSMGRSETQYS. CDR3 nucleotide sequence: TGTGCCAGTAGTATGGGACGATCGGAGACCCAGTACTCC. The J gene is TRBJ2-5, the V gene TRBV19, with D perhaps matching TRBD1 or TRBD2 (5 bases each). Between the trimmed V and J ends, which lost 3 bases and 5 bases, there was a span of 10 bases. Germline CDR1 is LNHDA and CDR2 is SQIVND (reference sequence). This CDR3 has 13 amino acids.

About this clonotype itself: A much bigger clone sits one base away, suggesting this may be a read error. V usage is TRBV30 and J usage is TRBJ1-2; D is unclear. This CDR3 has 14 residues. The V end was cut by 8 bases, the J end by 12 bases, with 28 bases between. CDR1 is GTSNPN, CDR2 SVGIG, per germline (reference sequence). The CDR3 sequence: CAARWTSIYRGNTF. In nucleotides, the CDR3 is TGTGCCGCTCGGTGGACGTCGATATATCGCGGCAACACCTTC.

By share, this clonotype ranks as medium-sized. The V gene is TRBV6-2 or TRBV6-3, the J gene TRBJ2-2; a weak D match, TRBD2 (7 bases). The germline V and J ends were trimmed by 2 bases and 5 bases, with 18 bases remaining between them. The CDR3 consists of 17 residues. Germline values: CDR1 MNHEY, CDR2 SVGEGT. This chain's CDR3 is CASSYAPGGTWTGELFF. The CDR3 nucleotides are TGTGCCAGCAGTTACGCCCCCGGGGGGACATGGACCGGGGAGCTGTTTTTT.

This clonotype was seen only a few times. V is TRBV18 and J is TRBJ2-7, with D perhaps matching TRBD1 (5 bases). CDR3 length: 16 amino acids. V was shortened by 6 bases and J by 1 base, with 19 bases between the two germline ends. The germline V gene has CDR1 KGHSH and CDR2 LQKENI. CDR3 residues: CASSLKGPPGSYEQYF. The CDR3 nucleotides read TGTGCCAGCTCTCTAAAGGGGCCCCCTGGTTCCTACGAGCAGTACTTC.

This clonotype has more than one count but fewer than ten. The chain combines TRBV28 with TRBJ2-7; D unclear. V lost 4 bases to trimming and J lost 3 bases, with 10 bases between them. The CDR3 spans 13 residues. Germline CDR1 MDHEN, CDR2 SYDVKM. The chain's CDR3 is CASSSPPLYEQYF. CDR3 sequence (DNA): TGTGCCAGCAGTTCCCCTCCCCTCTACGAGCAGTACTTC.

In regard to this clonotype: A read error may explain this, as a much larger clone is one base away. The genes are TRBV12-3 or TRBV12-4 and TRBJ1-4, with D possibly TRBD1 on 5 matching bases. The CDR3 contains 14 residues. The CDR3 here is CVSSPGGQGEKLFF. Here the CDR3 DNA reads TGTGTCAGCAGTCCCGGAGGACAAGGGGAAAAACTGTTTTTT.

This clonotype was detected ten times or more. The chain carries TRBV28 and TRBJ1-2; TRBD1 matches at 9 bases. The CDR3 covers 12 residues. Germline V gives CDR1 MDHEN, CDR2 SYDVKM. V shed 11 bases, J shed 5 bases, and the junction held 6 bases outside the gene matches. The CDR3 loop is CASDRGEYGYTF. Here the CDR3 DNA reads TGTGCCTCGGACAGGGGAGAATATGGCTACACCTTC.